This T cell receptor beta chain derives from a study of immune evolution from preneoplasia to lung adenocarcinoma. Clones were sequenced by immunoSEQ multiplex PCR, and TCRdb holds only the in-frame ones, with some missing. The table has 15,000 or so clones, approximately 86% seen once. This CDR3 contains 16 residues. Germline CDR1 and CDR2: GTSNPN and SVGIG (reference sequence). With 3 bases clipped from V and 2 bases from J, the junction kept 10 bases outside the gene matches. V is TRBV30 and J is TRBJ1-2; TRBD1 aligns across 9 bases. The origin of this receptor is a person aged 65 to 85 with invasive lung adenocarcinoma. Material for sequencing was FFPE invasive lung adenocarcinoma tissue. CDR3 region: CAWSTPSGTGNYGYTF. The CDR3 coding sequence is TGTGCCTGGAGCACTCCCTCCGGGACAGGGAACTATGGCTACACCTTC.